Each of the 12 T cell receptor beta chains below was sequenced from the same sample in a study of blood T cell repertoires in COVID-19. Profiled with immunoSEQ multiplex PCR; TCRdb holds only in-frame clones, not every one. The repertoire holds approximately 310,000 clones, with approximately 85% as singletons. Sample: PBMCs or T cells enriched from blood (not recorded which). Receptors were obtained from a young man who had recovered from COVID-19.

V and J are TRBV4-3 and TRBJ2-2, with D perhaps TRBD1 (6 bases). From germline, CDR1 is LGHNA and CDR2 YSLEER. The CDR3 sequence is 16 residues long. V was pared by 1 base and J by 0 bases, with 9 bases between. The CDR3 loop reads CASSQAGTTNTGELFF. The CDR3 nucleotides read TGCGCCAGCAGCCAAGCCGGGACAACGAACACCGGGGAGCTGTTTTTT.

The V call is TRBV7-9, the J call TRBJ2-3, with D possibly being TRBD2 (6 bases). The CDR3 has 14 amino acids. V lost 5 bases, J lost 7 bases, and 16 bases lay in between. The germline CDR1 and CDR2 sequences are SEHNR and FQNEAQ (reference sequence). CDR3 nucleotides: TGTGCCAGCAGCCGACGAGGGACTCTACATACGCAGTATTTT. Amino acid sequence: CASSRRGTLHTQYF.

J is TRBJ2-3 and V is TRBV5-1; 7 bases are a match to TRBD1. Germline V gene data show CDR1 as SGHRS and CDR2 as YFSETQ. This CDR3 region has 17 residues. The J segment lost 0 bases and the V segment lost 3 bases, leaving 10 bases of the junction unmatched. The CDR3 sequence: CASSSPMGQSSTDTQYF. DNA of the CDR3: TGCGCCAGCAGCTCACCTATGGGACAGTCAAGCACAGATACGCAGTATTTT.

The chain couples TRBV9 to TRBJ2-2; 7 bases are shared with TRBD2. This CDR3 comprises 19 residues. Trimming cost V 0 bases and J 0 bases; bases outside gene matches: 11. The V gene's germline CDR1 is SGDLS and CDR2 YYNGEE. CDR3 region: CASSVAISGGSANTGELFF. The CDR3 nucleotides read TGTGCCAGCAGCGTAGCAATATCGGGGGGAAGCGCGAACACCGGGGAGCTGTTTTTT.

This rearrangement joins TRBV3-1 (or the pseudogene TRBV3-2) to TRBJ2-5; unclear D gene. Trimming stripped 1 base from V and 5 bases from J, with 8 bases between. This CDR3 is 13 amino acids long. Germline V gene data show CDR1 as LGHDT and CDR2 as YNNKEL (reference sequence). The CDR3 sequence: CASSQAPRETQYF. The CDR3 DNA is TGTGCCAGCAGCCAAGCCCCCAGGGAGACCCAGTACTTC.

The chain employs TRBV5-6 and TRBJ1-4; a possible D gene is TRBD1 (5 bases). Trimming removed 4 bases from V and 8 bases from J, with 21 bases in between. This CDR3 has 16 amino acids. CDR1 and CDR2 from the germline V gene are SGHDT and YYEEEE. The CDR3 here is CASSPTRGTGGEKLFF. CDR3 nucleotides: TGTGCCAGCAGCCCTACACGCGGGACGGGTGGGGAAAAACTGTTTTTT.

J is TRBJ2-2 and V is TRBV3-1 (or the pseudogene TRBV3-2); the D gene is possibly TRBD2 (5 bases). The germline V gene has CDR1 LGHDT and CDR2 YNNKEL (reference sequence). The V end was cut by 4 bases, the J end by 5 bases, with 8 bases between. The CDR3 spans 13 residues. The CDR3 DNA reads TGTGCCAGCAGCCTACTAGTTACCGGGGAGCTGTTTTTT. It is translated as CASSLLVTGELFF.

In nucleotides, the CDR3 is TGTGCCAGCAGTTACCAAAGTCCCGGACAGCTACTTTACAATGAGCAGTTCTTC. This sequence encodes CASSYQSPGQLLYNEQFF. This chain uses TRBV6-2 or TRBV6-3 with TRBJ2-1; the D gene is possibly TRBD1 (6 bases). The germline CDR1 and CDR2 sequences are MNHEY and SVGEGT. The germline V and J ends were trimmed by 2 bases and 4 bases, with 21 bases remaining between them. The CDR3 covers 18 residues.

V and J are TRBV2 and TRBJ1-4, with TRBD1 matching over 7 bases. V lost 6 bases, J lost 4 bases, and 2 bases stayed unmatched. Germline lookup yields CDR1 SNHLY and CDR2 FYNNEI. The CDR3 spans 13 residues. The CDR3 DNA is TGTGCCAGCAGCAGGGACAGTAATGAAAAACTGTTTTTT. Residues: CASSRDSNEKLFF.

The chain combines TRBV5-1 with TRBJ2-2, with D tentatively TRBD1 (6 bases). Germline assignment: CDR1 SGHRS and CDR2 YFSETQ. Trimming stripped 2 bases from V and 5 bases from J, with 13 bases between. This CDR3 has 15 residues. CDR3 DNA: TGCGCCAGCAGCTTAGAATTCAGGGGTACCGGGGAGCTGTTTTTT. Translating gives CASSLEFRGTGELFF.

V gene TRBV12-3 or TRBV12-4 combines with J gene TRBJ2-7; no clear D gene. V was trimmed by 6 bases and J by 6 bases, leaving 15 bases between them. This CDR3 spans 13 amino acids. This CDR3 reads CASSLGRGGEQYF. The DNA of the CDR3 is TGTGCCAGCAGCCTTGGCCGTGGTGGCGAGCAGTACTTC.

J is TRBJ2-2 and V is TRBV3-1 (or the pseudogene TRBV3-2); 8 nucleotides align to TRBD2. The CDR3 has 16 amino acids. J gave up 0 bases and V 7 bases, and 7 bases lay outside the gene matches. Germline CDR1 is LGHDT and CDR2 is YNNKEL (reference sequence). The CDR3: CASTRTGGTNTGELFF. CDR3 sequence (DNA): TGTGCCAGCACCAGAACGGGGGGGACGAACACCGGGGAGCTGTTTTTT.